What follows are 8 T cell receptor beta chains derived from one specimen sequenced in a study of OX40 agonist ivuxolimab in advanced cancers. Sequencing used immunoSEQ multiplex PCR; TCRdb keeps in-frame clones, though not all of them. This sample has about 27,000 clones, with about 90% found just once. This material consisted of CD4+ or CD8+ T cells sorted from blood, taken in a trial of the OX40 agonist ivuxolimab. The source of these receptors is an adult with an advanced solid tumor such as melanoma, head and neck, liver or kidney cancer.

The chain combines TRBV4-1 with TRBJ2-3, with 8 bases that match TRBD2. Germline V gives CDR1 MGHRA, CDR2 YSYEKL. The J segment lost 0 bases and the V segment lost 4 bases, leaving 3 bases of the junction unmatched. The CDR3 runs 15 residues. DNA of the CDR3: TGCGCCAGCAGCCCAGGGACTAGTAGCACAGATACGCAGTATTTT. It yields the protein CASSPGTSSTDTQYF.

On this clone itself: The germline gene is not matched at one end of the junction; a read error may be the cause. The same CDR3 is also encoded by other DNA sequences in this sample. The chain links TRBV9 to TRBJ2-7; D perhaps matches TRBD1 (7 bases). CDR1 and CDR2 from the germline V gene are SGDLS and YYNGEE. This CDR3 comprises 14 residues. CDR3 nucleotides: TGTGCCAGCAGTGTAGGGGGCGGGGCCTACGAGCAGTACTTC. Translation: CASSVGGGAYEQYF.

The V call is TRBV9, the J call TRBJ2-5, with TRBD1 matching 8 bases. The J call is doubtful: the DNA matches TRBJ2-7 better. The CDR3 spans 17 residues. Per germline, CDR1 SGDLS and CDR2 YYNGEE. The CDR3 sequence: CASSSPIGTGPPHEQYF. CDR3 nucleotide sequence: TGTGCCAGCAGCTCCCCGATTGGGACAGGCCCTCCCCACGAGCAGTACTTC.

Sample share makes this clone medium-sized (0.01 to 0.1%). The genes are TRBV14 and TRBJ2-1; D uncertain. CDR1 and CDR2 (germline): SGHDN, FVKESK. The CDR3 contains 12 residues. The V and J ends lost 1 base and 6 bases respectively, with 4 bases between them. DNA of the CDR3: TGTGCCAGCAGCCAAGTCGTCAATGAGCAGTTCTTC. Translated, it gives CASSQVVNEQFF.

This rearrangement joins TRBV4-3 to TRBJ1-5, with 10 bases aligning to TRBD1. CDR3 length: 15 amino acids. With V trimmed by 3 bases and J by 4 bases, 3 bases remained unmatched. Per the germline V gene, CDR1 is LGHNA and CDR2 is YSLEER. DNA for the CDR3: TGCGCCAGCAGCCAGGGGACAGGGGCAAATCAGCCCCAGCATTTT. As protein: CASSQGTGANQPQHF.

This CDR3 is CASSPTGGEYNEQFF. In nucleotides, the CDR3 is TGCGCCAGCAGCCCCACAGGGGGCGAATACAATGAGCAGTTCTTC. V is TRBV5-1 and J is TRBJ2-1; 9 nucleotides agree with TRBD1. Germline V CDR1 and CDR2: SGHRS, YFSETQ. There are 15 residues in the CDR3. The V segment lost 4 bases and the J segment 4 bases; nucleotides outside the gene matches: 6.

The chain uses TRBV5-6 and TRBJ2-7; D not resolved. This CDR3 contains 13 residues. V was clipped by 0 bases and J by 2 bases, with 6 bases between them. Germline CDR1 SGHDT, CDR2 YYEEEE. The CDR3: CASSLGEPYEQYF. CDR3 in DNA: TGTGCCAGCAGCTTGGGAGAGCCCTACGAGCAGTACTTC.

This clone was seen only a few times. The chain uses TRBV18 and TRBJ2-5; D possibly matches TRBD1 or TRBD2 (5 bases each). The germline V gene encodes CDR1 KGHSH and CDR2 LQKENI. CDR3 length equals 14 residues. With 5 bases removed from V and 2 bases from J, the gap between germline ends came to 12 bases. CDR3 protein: CASSSGTKQETQYF. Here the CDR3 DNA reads TGTGCCAGCTCATCCGGGACCAAGCAAGAGACCCAGTACTTC.